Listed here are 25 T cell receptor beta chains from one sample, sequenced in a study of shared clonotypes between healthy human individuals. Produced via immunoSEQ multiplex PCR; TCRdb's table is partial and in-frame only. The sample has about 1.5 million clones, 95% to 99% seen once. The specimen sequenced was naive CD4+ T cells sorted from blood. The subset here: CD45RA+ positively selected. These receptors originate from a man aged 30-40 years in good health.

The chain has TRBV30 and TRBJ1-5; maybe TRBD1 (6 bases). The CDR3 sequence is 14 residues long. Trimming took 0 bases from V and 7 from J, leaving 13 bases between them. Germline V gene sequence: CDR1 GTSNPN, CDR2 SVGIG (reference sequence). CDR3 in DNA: TGTGCCTGGAGTGTCATGGCACAGGGACAGCCCCAGCATTTT. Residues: CAWSVMAQGQPQHF.

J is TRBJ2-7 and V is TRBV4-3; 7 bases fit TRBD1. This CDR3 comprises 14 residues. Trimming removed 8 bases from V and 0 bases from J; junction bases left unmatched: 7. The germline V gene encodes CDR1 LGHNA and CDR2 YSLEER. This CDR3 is CASARGQLSYEQYF. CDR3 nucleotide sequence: TGCGCCAGCGCCCGGGGACAGCTCTCCTACGAGCAGTACTTC.

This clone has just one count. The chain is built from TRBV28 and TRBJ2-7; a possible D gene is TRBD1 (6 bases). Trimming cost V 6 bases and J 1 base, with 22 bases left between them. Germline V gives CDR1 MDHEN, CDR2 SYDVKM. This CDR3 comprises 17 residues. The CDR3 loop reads CASSINRWTDPSYEQYF. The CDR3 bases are TGTGCCAGCAGCATAAACAGATGGACAGACCCTTCCTACGAGCAGTACTTC.

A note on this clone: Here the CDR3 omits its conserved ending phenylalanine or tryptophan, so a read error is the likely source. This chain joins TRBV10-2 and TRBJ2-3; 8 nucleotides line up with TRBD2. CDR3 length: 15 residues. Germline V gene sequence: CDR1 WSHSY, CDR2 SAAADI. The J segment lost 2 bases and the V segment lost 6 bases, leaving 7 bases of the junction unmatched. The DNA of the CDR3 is TGCGCCAGCAGCGGCGGGAGGAGTCTCACAGATACGCAGTATCTT. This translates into CASSGGRSLTDTQYL.

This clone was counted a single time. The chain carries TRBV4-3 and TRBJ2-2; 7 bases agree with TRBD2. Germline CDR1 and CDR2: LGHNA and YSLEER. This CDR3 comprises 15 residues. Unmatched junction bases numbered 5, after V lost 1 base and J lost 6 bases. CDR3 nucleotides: TGCGCCAGCAGCCAAGGGGACTATACGGCCGGGGAGCTGTTTTTT. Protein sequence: CASSQGDYTAGELFF.

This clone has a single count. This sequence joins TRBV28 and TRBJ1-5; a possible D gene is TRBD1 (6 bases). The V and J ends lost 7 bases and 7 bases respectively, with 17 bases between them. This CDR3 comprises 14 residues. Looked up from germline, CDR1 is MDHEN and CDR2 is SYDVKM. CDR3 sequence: CASIYRDRGQPQHF. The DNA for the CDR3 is TGTGCCAGCATTTACAGGGACCGAGGGCAGCCCCAGCATTTT.

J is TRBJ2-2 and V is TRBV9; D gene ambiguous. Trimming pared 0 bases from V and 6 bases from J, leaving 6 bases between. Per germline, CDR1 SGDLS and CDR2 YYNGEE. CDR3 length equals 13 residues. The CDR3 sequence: CASSVEVSGELFF. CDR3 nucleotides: TGTGCCAGCAGCGTAGAAGTTTCCGGGGAGCTGTTTTTT.

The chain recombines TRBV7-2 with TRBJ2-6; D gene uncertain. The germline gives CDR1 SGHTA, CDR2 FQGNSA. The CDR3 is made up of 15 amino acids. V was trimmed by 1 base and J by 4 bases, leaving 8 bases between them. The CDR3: CASSLGVLGANVLTF. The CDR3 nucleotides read TGTGCCAGCAGCTTAGGGGTGCTCGGGGCCAACGTCCTGACTTTC.

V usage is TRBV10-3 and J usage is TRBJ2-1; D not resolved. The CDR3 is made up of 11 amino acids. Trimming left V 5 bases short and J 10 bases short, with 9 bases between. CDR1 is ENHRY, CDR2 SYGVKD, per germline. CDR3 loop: CAISPGREQFF. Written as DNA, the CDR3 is TGTGCCATCAGTCCGGGCCGAGAGCAGTTCTTC.

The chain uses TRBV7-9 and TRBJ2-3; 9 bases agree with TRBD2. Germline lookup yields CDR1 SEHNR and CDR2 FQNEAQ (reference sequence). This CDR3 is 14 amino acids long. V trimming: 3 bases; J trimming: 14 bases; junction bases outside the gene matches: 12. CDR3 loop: CASSFVAGASRPYF. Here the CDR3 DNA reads TGTGCCAGCAGCTTTGTAGCGGGAGCCTCCAGACCGTATTTT. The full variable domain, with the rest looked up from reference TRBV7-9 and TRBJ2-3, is DTGVSQNPRHKITKRGQNVTFRCDPISEHNRLYWYRQTLGQGPEFLTYFQNEAQLEKSRLLSDRFSAERPKGSFSTLEIQRTEQGDSAMYLCASSFVAGASRPYFGPGTRLTVL.

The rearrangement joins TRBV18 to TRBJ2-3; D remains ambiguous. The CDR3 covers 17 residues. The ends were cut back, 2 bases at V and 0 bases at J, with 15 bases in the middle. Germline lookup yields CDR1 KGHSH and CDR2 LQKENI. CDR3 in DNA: TGTGCCAGCTCACCATATTCTGTAGCCTCTAGCACAGATACGCAGTATTTT. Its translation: CASSPYSVASSTDTQYF.

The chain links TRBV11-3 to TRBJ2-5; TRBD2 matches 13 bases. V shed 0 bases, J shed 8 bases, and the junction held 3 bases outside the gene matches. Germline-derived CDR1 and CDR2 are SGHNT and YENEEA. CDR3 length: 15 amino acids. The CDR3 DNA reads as TGTGCCAGCAGCTTAGACGGGACTAGCGGGGCAACCCAGTACTTC. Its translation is CASSLDGTSGATQYF.

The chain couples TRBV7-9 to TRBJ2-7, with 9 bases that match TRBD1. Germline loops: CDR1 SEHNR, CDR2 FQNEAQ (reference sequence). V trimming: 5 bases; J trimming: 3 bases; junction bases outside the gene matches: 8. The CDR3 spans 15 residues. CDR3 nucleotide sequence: TGTGCCAGCAGCATGAGACAGGGGGTATACTACGAGCAGTACTTC. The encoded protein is CASSMRQGVYYEQYF. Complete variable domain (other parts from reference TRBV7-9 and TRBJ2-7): DTGVSQNPRHKITKRGQNVTFRCDPISEHNRLYWYRQTLGQGPEFLTYFQNEAQLEKSRLLSDRFSAERPKGSFSTLEIQRTEQGDSAMYLCASSMRQGVYYEQYFGPGTRLTVT.

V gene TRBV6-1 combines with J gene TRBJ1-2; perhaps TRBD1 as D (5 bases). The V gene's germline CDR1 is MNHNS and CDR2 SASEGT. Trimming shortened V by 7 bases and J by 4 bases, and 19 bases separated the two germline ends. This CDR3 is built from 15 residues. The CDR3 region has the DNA TGTGCCAGCAAAGACAGACGTAATCTTATCTATGGCTACACCTTC. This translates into CASKDRRNLIYGYTF.

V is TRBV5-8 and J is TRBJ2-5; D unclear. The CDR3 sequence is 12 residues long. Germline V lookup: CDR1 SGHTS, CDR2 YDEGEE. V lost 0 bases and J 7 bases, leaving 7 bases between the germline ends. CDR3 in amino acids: CASSLEGWTQYF. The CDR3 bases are TGTGCCAGCAGCTTGGAGGGCTGGACCCAGTACTTC.

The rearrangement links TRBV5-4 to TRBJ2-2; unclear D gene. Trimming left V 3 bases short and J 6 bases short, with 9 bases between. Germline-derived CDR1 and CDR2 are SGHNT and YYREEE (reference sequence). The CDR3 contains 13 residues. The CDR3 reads CASSSGGPGELFF. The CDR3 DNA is TGTGCCAGCAGCTCCGGTGGTCCCGGGGAGCTGTTTTTT.

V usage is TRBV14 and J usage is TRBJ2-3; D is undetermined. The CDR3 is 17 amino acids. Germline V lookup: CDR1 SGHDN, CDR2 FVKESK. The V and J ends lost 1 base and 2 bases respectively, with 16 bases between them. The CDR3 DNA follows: TGTGCCAGCAGCCAAGGAAGGGTCGGCCTCTTCACAGATACGCAGTATTTT. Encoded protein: CASSQGRVGLFTDTQYF.

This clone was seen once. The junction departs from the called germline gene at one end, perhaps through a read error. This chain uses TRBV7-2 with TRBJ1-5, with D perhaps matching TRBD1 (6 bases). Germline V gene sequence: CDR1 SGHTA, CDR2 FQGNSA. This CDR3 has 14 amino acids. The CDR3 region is CASSFTGSKQPQHF. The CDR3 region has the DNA TGTGCCAGCAGCTTCACAGGGAGCAAGCAGCCCCAGCATTTT.

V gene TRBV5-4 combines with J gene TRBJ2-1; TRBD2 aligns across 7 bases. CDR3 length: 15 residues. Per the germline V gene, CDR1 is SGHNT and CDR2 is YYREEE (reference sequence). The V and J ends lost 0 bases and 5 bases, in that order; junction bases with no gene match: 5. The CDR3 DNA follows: TGTGCCAGCAGCTTGGAGGCGGGAGTACACAATGAGCAGTTCTTC. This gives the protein CASSLEAGVHNEQFF.

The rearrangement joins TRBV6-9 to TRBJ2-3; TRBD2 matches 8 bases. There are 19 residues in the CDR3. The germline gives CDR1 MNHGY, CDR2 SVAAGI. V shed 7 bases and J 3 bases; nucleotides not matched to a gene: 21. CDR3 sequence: CASTRSAPSGRRYTDTQYF. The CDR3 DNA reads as TGTGCCAGCACCCGTTCTGCTCCTAGCGGGCGGAGGTATACAGATACGCAGTATTTT.

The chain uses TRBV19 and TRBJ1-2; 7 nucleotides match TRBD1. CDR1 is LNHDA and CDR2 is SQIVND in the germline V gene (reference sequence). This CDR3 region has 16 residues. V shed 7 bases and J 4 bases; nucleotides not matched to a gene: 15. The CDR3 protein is CASNAYDRAYSYGYTF. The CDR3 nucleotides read TGTGCCAGTAATGCCTACGACAGGGCCTATTCCTATGGCTACACCTTC.

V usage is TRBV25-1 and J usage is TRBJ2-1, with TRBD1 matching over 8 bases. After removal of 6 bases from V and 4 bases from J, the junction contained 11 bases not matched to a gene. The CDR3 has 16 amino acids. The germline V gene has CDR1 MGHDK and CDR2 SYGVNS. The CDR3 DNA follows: TGTGCCAGCAGAGAAAACAGGGGGACGAATTACAATGAGCAGTTCTTC. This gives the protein CASRENRGTNYNEQFF.

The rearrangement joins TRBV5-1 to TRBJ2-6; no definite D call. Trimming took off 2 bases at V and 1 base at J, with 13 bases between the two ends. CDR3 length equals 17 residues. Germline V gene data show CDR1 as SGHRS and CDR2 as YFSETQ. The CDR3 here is CASSFSFHRSGANVLTF. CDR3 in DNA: TGCGCCAGCAGCTTCTCCTTTCATCGTTCTGGGGCCAACGTCCTGACTTTC.

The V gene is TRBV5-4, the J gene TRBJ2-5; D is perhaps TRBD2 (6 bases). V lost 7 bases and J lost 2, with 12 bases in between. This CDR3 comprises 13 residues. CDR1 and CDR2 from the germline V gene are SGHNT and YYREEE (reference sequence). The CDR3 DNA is TGTGCCAGCGGGGGGACGGGACAAGAGACCCAGTACTTC. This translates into CASGGTGQETQYF. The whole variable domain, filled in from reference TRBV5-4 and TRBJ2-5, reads ETGVTQSPTHLIKTRGQQVTLRCSSQSGHNTVSWYQQALGQGPQFIFQYYREEENGRGNFPPRFSGLQFPNYSSELNVNALELDDSALYLCASGGTGQETQYFGPGTRLLVL.

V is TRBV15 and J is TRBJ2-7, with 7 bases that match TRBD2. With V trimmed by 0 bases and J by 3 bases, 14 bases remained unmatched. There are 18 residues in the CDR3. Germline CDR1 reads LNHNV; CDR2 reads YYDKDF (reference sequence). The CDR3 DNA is TGTGCCACCAGCAGAGATCCGGGGCCTGGCGGGGGATTCTACGAGCAGTACTTC. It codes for CATSRDPGPGGGFYEQYF.